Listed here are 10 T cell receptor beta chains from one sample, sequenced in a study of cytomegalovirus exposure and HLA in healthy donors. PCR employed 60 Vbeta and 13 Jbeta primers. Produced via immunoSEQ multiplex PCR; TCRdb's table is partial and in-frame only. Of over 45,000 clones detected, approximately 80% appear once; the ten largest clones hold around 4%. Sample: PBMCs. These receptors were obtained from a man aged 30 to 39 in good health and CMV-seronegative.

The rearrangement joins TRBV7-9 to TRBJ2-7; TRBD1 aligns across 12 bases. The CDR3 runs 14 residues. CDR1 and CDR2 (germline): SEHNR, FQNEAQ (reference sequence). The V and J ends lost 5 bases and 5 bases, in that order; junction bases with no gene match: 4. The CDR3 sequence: CASSRDRGQDEQYF. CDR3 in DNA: TGTGCCAGCAGCCGGGACAGGGGGCAGGACGAGCAGTACTTC.

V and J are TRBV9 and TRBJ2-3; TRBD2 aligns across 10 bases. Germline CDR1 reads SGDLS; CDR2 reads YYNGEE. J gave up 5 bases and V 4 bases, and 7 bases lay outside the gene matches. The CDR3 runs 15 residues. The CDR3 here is CASSPSGRAVDTQYF. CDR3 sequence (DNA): TGTGCCAGCAGCCCCAGCGGGAGGGCGGTAGATACGCAGTATTTT.

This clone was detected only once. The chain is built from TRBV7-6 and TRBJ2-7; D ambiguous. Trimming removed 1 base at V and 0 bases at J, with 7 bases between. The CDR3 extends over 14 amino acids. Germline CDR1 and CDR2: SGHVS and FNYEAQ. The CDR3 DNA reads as TGTGCCAGCAGCTTAGGGCCAAGCTCCTACGAGCAGTACTTC. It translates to CASSLGPSSYEQYF.

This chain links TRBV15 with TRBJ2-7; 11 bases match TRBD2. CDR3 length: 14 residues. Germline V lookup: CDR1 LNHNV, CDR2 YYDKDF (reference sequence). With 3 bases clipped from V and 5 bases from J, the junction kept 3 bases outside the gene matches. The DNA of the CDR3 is TGTGCCACCAGCAGTAGCGGGAGGGCGGACGAGCAGTACTTC. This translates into CATSSSGRADEQYF.

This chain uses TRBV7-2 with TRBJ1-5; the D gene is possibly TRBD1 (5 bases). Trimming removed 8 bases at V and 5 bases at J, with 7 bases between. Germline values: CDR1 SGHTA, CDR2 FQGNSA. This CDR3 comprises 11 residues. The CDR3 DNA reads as TGTGCCAGCGGGGCCCATCAGCCCCAGCATTTT. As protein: CASGAHQPQHF.

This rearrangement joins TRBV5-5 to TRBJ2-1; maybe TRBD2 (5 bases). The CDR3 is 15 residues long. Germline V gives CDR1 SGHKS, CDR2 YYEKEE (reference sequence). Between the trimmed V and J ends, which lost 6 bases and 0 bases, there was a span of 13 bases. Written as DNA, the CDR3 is TGTGCCAGCACCCGGGGTGATGGCTCCTACAATGAGCAGTTCTTC. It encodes CASTRGDGSYNEQFF.

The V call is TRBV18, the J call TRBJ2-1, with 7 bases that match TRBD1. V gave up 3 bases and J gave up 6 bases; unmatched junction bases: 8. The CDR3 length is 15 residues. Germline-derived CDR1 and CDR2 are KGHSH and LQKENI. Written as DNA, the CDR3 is TGTGCCAGCTCACCGACGACGGACAGGTTCAATGAGCAGTTCTTC. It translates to CASSPTTDRFNEQFF.

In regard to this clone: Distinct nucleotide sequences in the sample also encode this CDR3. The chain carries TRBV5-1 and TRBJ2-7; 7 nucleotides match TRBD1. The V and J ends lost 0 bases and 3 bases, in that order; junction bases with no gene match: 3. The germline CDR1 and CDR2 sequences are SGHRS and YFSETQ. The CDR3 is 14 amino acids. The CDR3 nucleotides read TGCGCCAGCAGCTTGGGGACAGGAAACTACGAGCAGTACTTC. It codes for CASSLGTGNYEQYF.

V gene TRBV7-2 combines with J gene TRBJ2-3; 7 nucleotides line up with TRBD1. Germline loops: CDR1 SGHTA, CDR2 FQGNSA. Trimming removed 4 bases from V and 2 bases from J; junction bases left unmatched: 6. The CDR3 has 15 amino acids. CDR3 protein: CASSSGTANTDTQYF. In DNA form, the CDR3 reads TGTGCCAGCAGCTCCGGGACAGCCAACACAGATACGCAGTATTTT.

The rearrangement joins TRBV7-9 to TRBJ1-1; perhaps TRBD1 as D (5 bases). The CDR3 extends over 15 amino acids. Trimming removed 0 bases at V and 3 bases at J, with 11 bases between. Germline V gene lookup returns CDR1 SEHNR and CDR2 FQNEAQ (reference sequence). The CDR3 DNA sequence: TGTGCCAGCAGCTTAGCGTTGGGGGGTGACACTGAAGCTTTCTTT. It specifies CASSLALGGDTEAFF.